The text below deals with one TCR beta chain. This clone's antigen is unknown. It has no much larger one-base neighbor in the sample; base qualities were not kept. The sequencing machine was an Illumina NovaSeq 6000. TCRalpha and TCRbeta cDNA libraries were built by 5'RACE with constant-segment primers, adding sample barcodes and unique molecular identifiers. Trizol reagent was used to extract RNA from every sample. The libraries were amplified in two PCR steps, and the second step added a second sample barcode and Illumina TruSeq adapters. Libraries were sequenced on an Illumina NovaSeq with 2 x 150 bp paired-end reads. Concerning the study's data processing: Reads were demultiplexed and collapsed into UMI-guided consensus sequences with migec v1.2.7. Using mixcr v2.1.11, UMI consensuses were aligned to TRA and TRB V and J templates and then assembled into clonotypes. A clonotype was counted as expanded or contracted only if both edgeR and NoisET called the change significant, with noise models trained on biological replicates. edgeR calls used a false discovery rate-adjusted p below 0.01 and a log2 fold-change threshold of 1. PCA with hierarchical clustering of max-normalized trajectories of the 1000 most abundant clonotypes was used as exploratory dynamics analysis. Separately sequenced CD4+ and CD8+ repertoires were used to assign the CD4 or CD8 phenotype of responding clones. Starting from the raw public reads, TCRdb applied fastp trimming at Q25, assembled clones with MiXCR and retained in-frame beta chains. Every distinct CDR3 protein forms one entry, paired with its most common genes and DNA. TCRdb, not the original authors, processed these V and J calls. The sample yields about 560,000 distinct CDR3 sequences; about 18% were counted once. The ten largest clones add up to less than 10% of the sample.

V and J lose 6 bases and 0 bases, and a span of 12 bases separates them. The CDR3 holds 14 amino acids from the cysteine to the phenylalanine. The read is trimmed to its CDR3 DNA, 42 bases read in frame from base 1. CDR1 ENHRY and CDR2 SYGVKD were looked up in the germline V gene. This sample is drawn from a study of T-cell memory formation after mild COVID-19 (dated by TCRdb to the early 2020s). Concerning the study at large: TCR sequence clusters from the two donors were found to be largely donor specific. In a couple of donors, T-cell clones that expanded and contracted after mild COVID-19 were followed by sequencing TCRalpha and TCRbeta repertoires longitudinally. The cohort comprised two young, previously healthy adult volunteers, one female and one male.

Beyond this particular receptor, the publication reports: Balanced CD4/CD8 phenotypes were observed for clones contracting from day 15 to 85, whereas a bias towards CD4+ was observed for a second wave of clones expanding from day 15 to 37. The second-wave clones that peaked on day 37 were not confirmed to be SARS-CoV-2 specific. Contracting CD4+ clones turned up mainly in the CM and EM memory subsets, whereas EMRA was where CD8+ clones were enriched. Some responding clones were found in pre-infection memory, which suggests that pre-existing cross-reactive memory T cells took part in the SARS-CoV-2 response. The study included only a couple of mild cases, and larger cohorts that include severe cases with pre-infection samples were judged to be necessary.

Ficoll-Paque density gradient centrifugation was used to isolate PBMCs. Recombination joined TRBV10-3 with TRBJ2-7; the best D guess is TRBD1, with 6 bases matching. This TCR was recovered from an adult woman who had mild COVID-19 (a few samples of this study predate the infection). The sample titles of this study are shuffled in the database, so cell type and time point are left out; the donor was told from shared clones. Sequencing was done on a sample of PBMCs or a T cell subset sorted from them (not recorded which). The base sequence is TGTGCCATCAGATCGGGACACAACTCCTACGAGCAGTACTTC. This is translated as CAIRSGHNSYEQYF.